These 25 T cell receptor beta chains were sequenced from one sample in a study of T-cell memory formation after mild COVID-19. Via MiXCR, TCRdb re-called the 5' RACE reads, giving one row per CDR3 protein. The table lists 450,000 or so distinct CDR3 sequences, about 23% of them singletons. Sequencing was performed on PBMCs or a T cell subset sorted from them (not recorded which). These receptors were taken from an adult woman who had mild COVID-19 (a few samples of this study predate the infection). Cell type and time point are not known.

The rearrangement joins TRBV7-2 to TRBJ2-3; weak D call: TRBD2 (5 bases). The CDR3 length is 14 residues. CDR1 and CDR2 (germline): SGHTA, FQGNSA. Trimming shortened V by 3 bases and J by 4 bases, and 11 bases separated the two germline ends. DNA for the CDR3: TGTGCCAGCAGCTTCATCCTAGCCCCAGATACGCAGTATTTT. As protein: CASSFILAPDTQYF.

The chain combines TRBV3-1 with TRBJ2-4; weak D call: TRBD2 (5 bases). Germline V CDR1 and CDR2: LGHDT, YNNKEL (reference sequence). This CDR3 spans 15 amino acids. The ends were cut back, 2 bases at V and 1 base at J, with 9 bases in the middle. CDR3 amino acids: CASSQPGEAKNIQYF. As DNA, the CDR3 is TGTGCCAGCAGCCAACCCGGGGAGGCCAAAAACATTCAGTACTTC.

J is TRBJ1-1 and V is TRBV6-2 or TRBV6-3; D might be TRBD1 (5 bases). The CDR3 is made up of 14 amino acids. Trimming took off 2 bases at V and 5 bases at J, with 12 bases between the two ends. Germline V CDR1 and CDR2: MNHEY, SVGEGT. CDR3 sequence reads: CASSYAFRGTEAFF. The CDR3 bases are TGTGCCAGCAGTTACGCTTTCCGGGGGACTGAAGCTTTCTTT.

This clonotype was seen at least ten times. This chain links TRBV10-3 with TRBJ2-7; D remains unclear. Germline assignment: CDR1 ENHRY and CDR2 SYGVKD. V lost 11 bases and J lost 1, with 12 bases in between. There are 12 residues in the CDR3. The CDR3 protein is CASSVGSYEQYF. The CDR3, as DNA: TGTGCCTCCTCAGTAGGTTCCTACGAGCAGTACTTC.

The chain joins TRBV2 to TRBJ2-3, with 7 nucleotides matching TRBD1. CDR3 length: 14 amino acids. The germline CDR1 and CDR2 sequences are SNHLY and FYNNEI. The V and J ends lost 3 bases and 4 bases, in that order; junction bases with no gene match: 4. The CDR3 loop reads CASSERQGADTQYF. The CDR3, as DNA: TGTGCCAGCAGTGAGAGACAGGGAGCAGATACGCAGTATTTT.

V is TRBV11-1 and J is TRBJ2-2; 7 bases fit TRBD1. CDR1 is SGHAT, CDR2 FQDESV, per germline (reference sequence). The ends lost 3 bases at V and 3 bases at J; junction bases unmatched: 4. The CDR3 runs to 15 residues. The CDR3 DNA reads TGTGCCAGCAGCTTCGGGACAGCGTACACCGGGGAGCTGTTTTTT. This gives the protein CASSFGTAYTGELFF.

This clonotype has only a few counts. The chain recombines TRBV12-3 or TRBV12-4 with TRBJ1-2, with a possible D match to TRBD1 (5 bases). CDR3 size: 13 residues. The germline V and J ends were trimmed by 6 bases and 5 bases, with 13 bases remaining between them. The CDR3 loop reads CASSDDSRYGYTF. CDR3 coding DNA: TGTGCCAGCAGCGACGACAGTCGGTATGGCTACACCTTC.

This clonotype was observed many times. The chain is built from TRBV7-2 and TRBJ2-5; 7 bases line up with TRBD1. In germline, CDR1 is SGHTA, CDR2 FQGNSA. Trimming took 5 bases from V and 4 from J; bases not matched to a gene: 10. This CDR3 contains 15 residues. In DNA, the CDR3 is TGTGCCAGCAGCCCAGAGACAGGGCGGGTAGAGACCCAGTACTTC. Residues: CASSPETGRVETQYF. Filled out from reference TRBV7-2 and TRBJ2-5, the complete variable domain reads GAGVSQSPSNKVTEKGKDVELRCDPISGHTALYWYRQSLGQGLEFLIYFQGNSAPDKSGLPSDRFSAERTGGSVSTLTIQRTQQEDSAVYLCASSPETGRVETQYFGPGTRLLVL.

The chain links TRBV6-2 or TRBV6-3 to TRBJ2-7; the D gene is possibly TRBD1 (6 bases). V gave up 8 bases and J gave up 1 base, with 12 bases separating them. Germline CDR1 and CDR2: MNHEY and SVGEGT. The CDR3 extends over 13 amino acids. CDR3 DNA: TGTGCCAGCGCCGGGACATCTTCCTACGAGCAGTACTTC. This gives the protein CASAGTSSYEQYF.

The rearrangement uses TRBV29-1 and TRBJ2-7; D possibly matches TRBD1 or TRBD2 (6 bases each). This CDR3 is built from 12 residues. Germline values: CDR1 SQVTM, CDR2 ANQGSEA. Deletions cut 6 bases from V and 3 bases from J, with 12 bases between. The DNA for the CDR3 is TGCAGCGTGCGGGACAAAGGCTACGAGCAGTACTTC. Translation: CSVRDKGYEQYF.

This clonotype was observed a handful of times. This sequence joins TRBV29-1 and TRBJ2-7, with TRBD2 matching over 7 bases. The CDR3 sequence is 16 residues long. Germline V gene data show CDR1 as SQVTM and CDR2 as ANQGSEA. J was trimmed by 2 bases and V by 4 bases; bases with no gene match: 14. For the CDR3, the DNA is TGCAGCGTTGCCCCCCTAGGGCTAGCGGTGCCCTACGAGCAGTACTTC. Its protein product is CSVAPLGLAVPYEQYF.

This clonotype was recorded a few times. V is TRBV5-5 and J is TRBJ2-2; 11 bases fit TRBD1. With V trimmed by 2 bases and J by 0 bases, 6 bases remained unmatched. CDR3 length equals 18 residues. Looked up from germline, CDR1 is SGHKS and CDR2 is YYEKEE (reference sequence). The DNA of the CDR3 is TGTGCCAGCAGCTTCCGGGACAGGGGGAGCGCGAACACCGGGGAGCTGTTTTTT. This gives the protein CASSFRDRGSANTGELFF.

The V gene is TRBV12-3 or TRBV12-4, the J gene TRBJ1-1; D is uncertain. The CDR3 has 14 residues. Trimming left V 8 bases short and J 7 bases short, with 20 bases between. DNA of the CDR3: TGTGCCAGCGGCCCCACCCCCGGCAAGCTTGAAGCTTTCTTT. As protein: CASGPTPGKLEAFF.

This clonotype was found a few times. The rearrangement links TRBV3-1 to TRBJ2-7, with 9 bases matching TRBD1. There are 16 residues in the CDR3. V dropped 1 base and J dropped 3; count of bases not matched to a gene: 7. CDR1 and CDR2 (germline): LGHDT, YNNKEL (reference sequence). The CDR3 DNA reads as TGTGCCAGCAGCCAAGGGGCGGGACAGGGTTTCTACGAGCAGTACTTC. Translating gives CASSQGAGQGFYEQYF.

V is TRBV4-1 and J is TRBJ2-7; 8 bases align to TRBD2. This CDR3 contains 14 residues. The V gene's germline CDR1 is MGHRA and CDR2 YSYEKL. J was trimmed by 3 bases and V by 2 bases; bases with no gene match: 3. CDR3 loop: CASSQYGGVYEQYF. CDR3 bases: TGCGCCAGCAGCCAATACGGGGGGGTCTACGAGCAGTACTTC.

This chain joins TRBV15 and TRBJ2-7; 10 positions match TRBD1. CDR1 LNHNV and CDR2 YYDKDF come from the germline V gene (reference sequence). This CDR3 has 14 residues. V dropped 2 bases and J dropped 5; count of bases not matched to a gene: 3. This CDR3 reads CATSRSGTGDEQYF. The CDR3 DNA is TGTGCCACCAGCAGATCCGGGACAGGGGACGAGCAGTACTTC.

This clonotype has a single count. V usage is TRBV12-3 or TRBV12-4 and J usage is TRBJ2-7; D may be TRBD1 (5 bases). This CDR3 contains 13 residues. V gave up 4 bases and J gave up 2 bases, with 9 bases separating them. For the CDR3, the DNA is TGTGCCAGCAGTTCCCTGGACACCTACGAGCAGTACTTC. Its protein product is CASSSLDTYEQYF.

The V gene is TRBV10-3, the J gene TRBJ1-2, with D possibly being TRBD1 (5 bases). The CDR3 totals 12 residues. V dropped 2 bases and J dropped 5 bases, with 6 bases sitting between them. Looked up from germline, CDR1 is ENHRY and CDR2 is SYGVKD. The CDR3 loop reads CAISEAGYGYTF. Here the CDR3 DNA reads TGTGCCATCAGTGAGGCAGGGTATGGCTACACCTTC.

The rearrangement uses TRBV4-2 and TRBJ2-1; D uncertain. V lost 3 bases and J lost 4, with 10 bases in between. In germline, CDR1 is LGHNA, CDR2 YNFKEQ. This CDR3 is built from 14 residues. The CDR3, as DNA: TGTGCCAGCAGCCACTCAATTGGGTACAATGAGCAGTTCTTC. This translates into CASSHSIGYNEQFF.

The chain is built from TRBV12-3 or TRBV12-4 and TRBJ2-5; no clear D gene. The CDR3 covers 11 residues. Trimming shortened V by 7 bases and J by 2 bases, and 5 bases separated the two germline ends. The CDR3 sequence: CASTYQETQYF. The CDR3 nucleotides are TGTGCCAGCACTTATCAAGAGACCCAGTACTTC.

This clonotype was counted a few times. This chain links TRBV4-2 with TRBJ2-5; D unresolved. In germline, CDR1 is LGHNA, CDR2 YNFKEQ. Trimming shortened V by 0 bases and J by 0 bases, and 11 bases separated the two germline ends. The CDR3 is made up of 16 amino acids. The CDR3 here is CASSQDRSFNQETQYF. The CDR3 DNA is TGTGCCAGCAGCCAAGATAGATCTTTCAACCAAGAGACCCAGTACTTC.

V and J are TRBV4-3 and TRBJ2-5, with D uncertain. Trimming stripped 3 bases from V and 3 bases from J, with 11 bases between. Germline V gene sequence: CDR1 LGHNA, CDR2 YSLEER. The CDR3 is made up of 14 amino acids. This CDR3 reads CASSQGGSEETQYF. In DNA form, the CDR3 reads TGCGCCAGCAGCCAGGGCGGCAGCGAAGAGACCCAGTACTTC.

There are a few counts of this clonotype. The chain recombines TRBV9 with TRBJ2-3; D unresolved. CDR3 size: 14 residues. CDR1 is SGDLS and CDR2 is YYNGEE in the germline V gene. Trimming removed 2 bases at V and 2 bases at J, with 9 bases between. The CDR3 here is CASSVGPDTDTQYF. The CDR3 nucleotides read TGTGCCAGCAGCGTTGGCCCCGACACAGATACGCAGTATTTT. Variable domain in full (rest from reference TRBV9 and TRBJ2-3): DSGVTQTPKHLITATGQRVTLRCSPRSGDLSVYWYQQSLDQGLQFLIQYYNGEERAKGNILERFSAQQFPDLHSELNLSSLELGDSALYFCASSVGPDTDTQYFGPGTRLTVL.

This clonotype was seen a single time. The chain combines TRBV7-2 with TRBJ2-3; the match to TRBD2 covers 10 bases. The J segment lost 7 bases and the V segment lost 2 bases, leaving 15 bases of the junction unmatched. This CDR3 is 18 amino acids long. Germline V CDR1 and CDR2: SGHTA, FQGNSA. CDR3 region: CASSLMVAGGFGHNTQYF. The CDR3 DNA follows: TGTGCCAGCAGCTTAATGGTAGCGGGAGGTTTTGGTCACAATACGCAGTATTTT.

The chain carries TRBV4-3 and TRBJ2-5; TRBD2 matches at 12 bases. The germline V gene has CDR1 LGHNA and CDR2 YSLEER. CDR3 length: 21 amino acids. The trim removed 0 bases at V and 5 bases at J, leaving 19 bases unmatched. The CDR3 region is CASSQDGELAGGLRGQETQYF. CDR3 nucleotide sequence: TGCGCCAGCAGCCAAGATGGAGAACTAGCGGGAGGTTTGAGAGGGCAGGAGACCCAGTACTTC.